This TCR beta chain appears in the sequencing data of a study of siplizumab effects on memory and regulatory T cells. Whole-study results and caveats: Apparently key alloresponse contributors, naive T cells also seemed more diverse than memory cells. Alloreactive CD4+ clones that could be mapped were on average about 64% Treg-derived with siplizumab, against about 25% in controls.

For this clone: Its cognate antigen is unknown.

Trimming cost V 4 bases and J 6 bases; bases outside gene matches: 8. This CDR3 spans 16 amino acids. Germline CDR1 KGHSH, CDR2 LQKENI. TCRdb's table, derived via immunoSEQ multiplex PCR, lists solely in-frame clones and lacks some. The sample carries some 99,000 clones, about 91% recorded once. The rearrangement links TRBV18 to TRBJ2-1; 11 nucleotides match TRBD2. The clonotype was recovered from a human donor in good health. The sequenced sample was Tregs sorted from blood. CDR3 residues: CASSLGLAGFVNEQFF. The CDR3 DNA is TGTGCCAGCTCACTCGGACTAGCGGGCTTCGTCAATGAGCAGTTCTTC.